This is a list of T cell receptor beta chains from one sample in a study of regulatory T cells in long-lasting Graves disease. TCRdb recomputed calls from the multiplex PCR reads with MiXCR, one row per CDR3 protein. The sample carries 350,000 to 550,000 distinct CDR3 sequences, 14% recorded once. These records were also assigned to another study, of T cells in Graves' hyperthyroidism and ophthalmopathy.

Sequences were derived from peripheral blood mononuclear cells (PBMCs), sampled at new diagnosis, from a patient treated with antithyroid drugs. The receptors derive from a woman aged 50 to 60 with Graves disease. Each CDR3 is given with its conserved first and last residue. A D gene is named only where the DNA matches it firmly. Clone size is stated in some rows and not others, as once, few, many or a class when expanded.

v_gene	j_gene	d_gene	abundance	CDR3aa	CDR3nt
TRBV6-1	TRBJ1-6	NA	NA	CASRRDGFNSPLHF	TGTGCCAGCAGGCGGGACGGATTTAATTCACCCCTCCACTTT
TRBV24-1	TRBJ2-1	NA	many	CATKNSYNEQFF	TGTGCCACCAAAAACTCCTACAATGAGCAGTTCTTC
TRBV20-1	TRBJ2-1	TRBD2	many	CSARVSGRANEQFF	TGCAGTGCTAGAGTTAGCGGGAGGGCCAATGAGCAGTTCTTC
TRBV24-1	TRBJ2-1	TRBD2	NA	CATSEQSGRSYNEQFF	TGTGCCACCAGTGAACAAAGCGGGAGATCCTACAATGAGCAGTTCTTC
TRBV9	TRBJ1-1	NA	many	CASSVEAGNTEAFF	TGTGCCAGCAGCGTAGAAGCGGGGAACACTGAAGCTTTCTTT
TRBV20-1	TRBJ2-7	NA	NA	CSASPGNSYEQYF	TGCAGTGCTAGTCCAGGGAACTCCTACGAGCAGTACTTC
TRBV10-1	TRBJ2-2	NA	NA	CASRKGSIGELFF	TGCGCCAGCAGAAAAGGATCCATCGGGGAGCTGTTTTTT
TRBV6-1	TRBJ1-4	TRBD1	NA	CASSLQGAATNEKLFF	TGTGCCAGCAGTCTACAGGGGGCCGCAACTAATGAAAAACTGTTTTTT
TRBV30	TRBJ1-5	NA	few	CAWRNSNQPQHF	TGTGCCTGGAGAAATAGCAATCAGCCCCAGCATTTT
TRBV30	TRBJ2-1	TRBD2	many	CAGTSGPRGQFF	TGTGCCGGGACTAGCGGGCCGAGAGGGCAGTTCTTC
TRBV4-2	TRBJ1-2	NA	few	CASSQDVAALGVYGYTF	TGTGCCAGCAGCCAAGATGTGGCAGCCCTGGGCGTTTATGGCTACACCTTC
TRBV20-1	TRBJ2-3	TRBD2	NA	CSASPGLAGVNTDTQYF	TGCAGTGCTTCTCCGGGACTAGCGGGAGTTAACACAGATACGCAGTATTTT
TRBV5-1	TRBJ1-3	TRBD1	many	CASSLEAGTGGSAGNTIYF	TGCGCCAGCAGCTTGGAAGCCGGGACAGGGGGCTCGGCTGGAAACACCATATATTTT
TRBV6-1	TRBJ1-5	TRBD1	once	CASNGQGASNQPQHF	TGTGCCAGCAATGGACAGGGGGCGAGCAATCAGCCCCAGCATTTT
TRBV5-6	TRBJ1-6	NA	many	CASSDLQGGSPLHF	TGTGCCAGCTCCGATTTGCAGGGCGGTTCACCCCTCCACTTT
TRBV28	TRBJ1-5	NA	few	CASLSPWVGKPQHF	TGTGCCAGCCTCTCCCCCTGGGTCGGTAAGCCCCAGCATTTT
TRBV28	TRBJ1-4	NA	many	CASSLGSGGSEKLFF	TGTGCCAGCAGTTTAGGGTCGGGTGGTAGTGAAAAACTGTTTTTT
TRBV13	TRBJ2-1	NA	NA	CASSSDFYSEQFF	TGTGCCAGCAGCTCGGACTTCTACAGTGAGCAGTTCTTC
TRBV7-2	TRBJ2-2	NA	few	CASSSDQRAGGLFF	TGTGCCAGCAGCTCCGACCAACGGGCCGGGGGGCTGTTTTTT
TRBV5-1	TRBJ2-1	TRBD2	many	CASSLGLAGANEQFF	TGTGCCAGCAGCTTGGGACTAGCGGGAGCTAACGAGCAGTTCTTC
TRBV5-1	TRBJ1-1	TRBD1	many	CASSPGTGTEAFF	TGCGCCAGCAGCCCTGGGACAGGGACTGAAGCTTTCTTT